These 14 T cell receptor beta chains originate from one sample sequenced in a study of shared clonotypes between healthy human individuals (TCRdb year 2020). The library was obtained by the immunoSEQ multiplex PCR assay. TCRdb re-hosts the immuneACCESS table, in-frame sequences only. Its copies lack some clones; in the studies checked, an unresolved V gene accounts for under half of them, and the cause for the rest is not known. The sample yields millions of clones; just over 90% were counted once. Around 0.14% of the sample comes from the top ten. The sequencing input was naive CD4+ T cells sorted from blood. The sample's cell subset or site label is to be understood as: CD45RA+ positively selected. The receptors here all came from a young man in good health.

The chain uses TRBV10-3 and TRBJ1-1; D not resolved. Germline CDR1 and CDR2: ENHRY and SYGVKD. The CDR3 runs 13 residues. V was trimmed by 8 bases and J by 4 bases, leaving 14 bases between them. CDR3 nucleotide sequence: TGTGCCATCTCTGGAGAGGTAATCACTGAAGCTTTCTTT. Translation: CAISGEVITEAFF.

The chain uses TRBV7-2 and TRBJ2-1; 11 nucleotides align to TRBD2. The CDR3 is 15 residues long. V was clipped by 7 bases and J by 7 bases; unmatched bases: 9. Germline CDR1 SGHTA, CDR2 FQGNSA. The CDR3 DNA is TGTGCCAGCAAATTAGCGGGGGGGCCGATTAATGAGCAGTTCTTC. Translated: CASKLAGGPINEQFF.

This clone came up once. The CDR3 spells CASSVDAAYGYTF. CDR3 DNA: TGTGCCAGCAGCGTAGATGCAGCTTATGGCTACACCTTC. The chain has TRBV9 and TRBJ1-2; D gene unclear. Germline-derived CDR1 and CDR2 are SGDLS and YYNGEE. This CDR3 is 13 amino acids long. V gave up 0 bases and J gave up 5 bases, with 8 bases separating them.

The rearrangement uses TRBV30 and TRBJ2-3, with D perhaps TRBD2 (6 bases). The CDR3 totals 16 residues. Germline V gene lookup returns CDR1 GTSNPN and CDR2 SVGIG (reference sequence). The ends were cut back, 3 bases at V and 3 bases at J, with 19 bases in the middle. The CDR3 bases are TGTGCCTGGAGCCACGGGACCCCCGGGGGAACAGATACGCAGTATTTT. Residues: CAWSHGTPGGTDTQYF.

The chain carries TRBV27 and TRBJ1-5; D perhaps matches TRBD1 (6 bases). The CDR3 totals 15 residues. Germline CDR1 is MNHEY and CDR2 is SMNVEV (reference sequence). V was pared by 3 bases and J by 3 bases, with 12 bases between. The CDR3 DNA follows: TGTGCCAGCAGTTTTCGCGGGGGGCCCAATCAGCCCCAGCATTTT. It is translated as CASSFRGGPNQPQHF.

This clone was counted once. This chain connects TRBV19 to TRBJ1-2; 9 nucleotides align to TRBD1. Per the germline V gene, CDR1 is LNHDA and CDR2 is SQIVND (reference sequence). The junction had 8 bases not matched to a gene; V was cut back by 5 bases and J by 1 base. The CDR3 has 16 residues. CDR3 protein: CASSVSPGQGNYGYTF. DNA for the CDR3: TGTGCCAGTAGTGTCTCCCCGGGACAGGGTAACTATGGCTACACCTTC.

This chain links TRBV5-4 with TRBJ2-7, with D perhaps matching TRBD1 (6 bases). This CDR3 region has 15 residues. V dropped 2 bases and J dropped 6 bases, with 18 bases sitting between them. Germline V CDR1 and CDR2: SGHNT, YYREEE (reference sequence). CDR3 region: CASSFRGNGGSEQYF. CDR3 nucleotides: TGTGCCAGCAGCTTTAGGGGGAATGGTGGGAGCGAGCAGTACTTC.

Concerning this clone itself: At the DNA level, this CDR3 is encoded by other sequences in the same sample as well. The chain carries TRBV7-9 and TRBJ1-1; D is ambiguous. The CDR3 totals 14 residues. V lost 0 bases and J lost 0, with 5 bases in between. In germline, CDR1 is SEHNR, CDR2 FQNEAQ (reference sequence). The CDR3 spells CASSLAGMNTEAFF. DNA of the CDR3: TGTGCCAGCAGCTTAGCTGGGATGAACACTGAAGCTTTCTTT.

The rearrangement uses TRBV30 and TRBJ2-2; 8 bases are a match to TRBD1. Germline V gene data show CDR1 as GTSNPN and CDR2 as SVGIG (reference sequence). This CDR3 has 15 amino acids. V lost 3 bases, J lost 6 bases, and 9 bases stayed unmatched. In nucleotides, the CDR3 is TGTGCCTGGAGAAGGGGGGACAGGTCCGCCGGGGAGCTGTTTTTT. Protein: CAWRRGDRSAGELFF.

The CDR3 spells CASSLTSQDEQFF. The CDR3 DNA is TGTGCCAGCAGCTTGACTAGTCAGGATGAGCAGTTCTTC. The genes are TRBV5-8 and TRBJ2-1, with D tentatively TRBD2 (5 bases). V lost 1 base to trimming and J lost 8 bases, with 10 bases between them. The CDR3 runs to 13 residues. CDR1 and CDR2 (germline): SGHTS, YDEGEE. Looking up the rest from reference TRBV5-8 and TRBJ2-1 gives the full variable domain: EAGVTQSPTHLIKTRGQQATLRCSPISGHTSVYWYQQALGLGLQFLLWYDEGEERNRGNFPPRFSGRQFPNYSSELNVNALELEDSALYLCASSLTSQDEQFFGPGTRLTVL.

Worth noting for this clone: Other DNA sequences in this specimen translate into the identical CDR3. V is TRBV30 and J is TRBJ1-2, with D hard to call. V lost 0 bases to trimming and J lost 3 bases, with 8 bases between them. CDR3 length: 13 residues. CDR1 is GTSNPN, CDR2 SVGIG, per germline (reference sequence). CDR3: CAWSVGGDYGYTF. Here the CDR3 DNA reads TGTGCCTGGAGTGTGGGAGGTGACTATGGCTACACCTTC.

This clone was detected only a few times. This chain connects TRBV11-2 to TRBJ1-1; D is unclear. The length of the CDR3 is 14 residues. Trimming stripped 6 bases from V and 1 base from J, with 12 bases between. Per the germline V gene, CDR1 is SGHAT and CDR2 is FQNNGV. In DNA form, the CDR3 reads TGTGCCAGCAGGTCTATCTGGCAGAACACTGAAGCTTTCTTT. It codes for CASRSIWQNTEAFF.

This chain joins TRBV30 and TRBJ1-1; a possible D gene is TRBD1 (6 bases). This CDR3 spans 13 amino acids. V shed 2 bases and J shed 5 bases, with 12 bases lying between them. Germline V gene sequence: CDR1 GTSNPN, CDR2 SVGIG (reference sequence). CDR3 in DNA: TGTGCCTGGAGTCCGCCGAGGGGGACTGAAGCTTTCTTT. It encodes CAWSPPRGTEAFF.

This rearrangement joins TRBV5-4 to TRBJ1-6; D is perhaps TRBD1 (6 bases). CDR3 length equals 15 residues. The germline gives CDR1 SGHNT, CDR2 YYREEE (reference sequence). V was pared by 2 bases and J by 5 bases, with 11 bases between. CDR3 region: CASSFGQNDNSPLHF. CDR3 coding DNA: TGTGCCAGCAGCTTCGGACAGAACGATAATTCACCCCTCCACTTT.